This passage covers 21 T cell receptor beta chains from one sample sequenced in a study of T cells in localized non-small cell lung cancer. Sequenced by immunoSEQ multiplex PCR; TCRdb stores in-frame clones only, minus some. The sample has around 25,000 clones, more than 85% seen once; the top ten hold about 2.9%. The sample consisted of peripheral blood, taken before any cancer treatment. These receptors originate from a woman between 35 and 75 years old with stage I lung adenocarcinoma.

The chain uses TRBV10-1 and TRBJ2-1; the D call may be TRBD1 or TRBD2 (5 bases each). Trimming stripped 4 bases from V and 7 bases from J, with 5 bases between. The germline CDR1 and CDR2 sequences are WNHNN and SYGVQD (reference sequence). The CDR3 totals 11 residues. The CDR3 loop is CASSGGNEQFF. Here the CDR3 DNA reads TGCGCCAGCAGTGGGGGGAATGAGCAGTTCTTC.

The rearrangement joins TRBV5-6 to TRBJ2-7; 9 nucleotides line up with TRBD1. The CDR3 sequence is 13 residues long. J gave up 6 bases and V 3 bases, and 4 bases lay outside the gene matches. The V gene's germline CDR1 is SGHDT and CDR2 YYEEEE. CDR3 sequence reads: CASSWDRAGEQYF. The CDR3 coding sequence is TGTGCCAGCAGCTGGGACAGGGCGGGCGAGCAGTACTTC.

V is TRBV11-3 and J is TRBJ2-3, with TRBD2 matching 12 bases. V gave up 6 bases and J gave up 1 base; unmatched junction bases: 5. The CDR3 covers 16 residues. From germline, CDR1 is SGHNT and CDR2 YENEEA. The CDR3 nucleotides read TGTGCCAGCAGTTCCGGACTAGCGGGACGCACAGATACGCAGTATTTT. It is translated as CASSSGLAGRTDTQYF.

The chain links TRBV11-2 to TRBJ2-2, with D maybe TRBD2 (6 bases). Germline values: CDR1 SGHAT, CDR2 FQNNGV. Trimming removed 3 bases at V and 1 base at J, with 9 bases between. This CDR3 region has 15 residues. The CDR3 region has the DNA TGTGCCAGCAGCTTGGGACTCTTGAACACCGGGGAGCTGTTTTTT. It is translated as CASSLGLLNTGELFF.

The V gene is TRBV5-1, the J gene TRBJ1-1; 10 nucleotides match TRBD1. The CDR3 has 17 residues. The V and J ends lost 4 bases and 4 bases, in that order; junction bases with no gene match: 13. Germline values: CDR1 SGHRS, CDR2 YFSETQ. The CDR3 here is CASSPLGTGVPGTEAFF. Here the CDR3 DNA reads TGCGCCAGCAGCCCCCTCGGGACAGGGGTTCCAGGCACTGAAGCTTTCTTT.

The rearrangement links TRBV28 to TRBJ2-1, with D hard to call. The V end lost 6 bases, the J end lost 3 bases, and 6 bases lay between the germline ends. CDR3 length: 12 residues. CDR1 is MDHEN and CDR2 is SYDVKM in the germline V gene. CDR3 DNA sequence: TGTGCCAGCAGGCTAGGCTACAATGAGCAGTTCTTC. Its protein is CASRLGYNEQFF.

This chain uses TRBV5-6 with TRBJ1-1; no firm D call. With 2 bases removed from V and 6 bases from J, the gap between germline ends came to 17 bases. The germline gives CDR1 SGHDT, CDR2 YYEEEE. This CDR3 is built from 15 residues. CDR3 loop: CASSLTGRVMAEAFF. In nucleotides, the CDR3 is TGTGCCAGCAGCTTAACGGGGAGGGTCATGGCTGAAGCTTTCTTT.

A single count supports this clone. This chain joins TRBV7-3 and TRBJ2-6; D is ambiguous. The CDR3 sequence is 19 residues long. CDR1 SGHTA and CDR2 FQGTGA come from the germline V gene. Trimming took 5 bases from V and 4 from J, leaving 24 bases between them. CDR3: CASSPLRRYQGLGANVLTF. CDR3 DNA: TGTGCCAGCAGCCCACTCAGACGCTACCAAGGGCTGGGGGCCAACGTCCTGACTTTC.

The rearrangement joins TRBV2 to TRBJ1-4; TRBD1 matches at 7 bases. V shed 0 bases, J shed 10 bases, and the junction held 8 bases outside the gene matches. There are 15 residues in the CDR3. In germline, CDR1 is SNHLY, CDR2 FYNNEI. The DNA of the CDR3 is TGTGCCAGCAGTGAAGCCTGGACAGGATCCGGAAAACTGTTTTTT. Translated: CASSEAWTGSGKLFF.

This clone occurred once. This chain uses TRBV6-1 with TRBJ2-2; D is undetermined. Per the germline V gene, CDR1 is MNHNS and CDR2 is SASEGT. This CDR3 spans 13 amino acids. V shed 5 bases and J shed 9 bases, with 13 bases lying between them. CDR3 loop: CASSFYPPRELFF. CDR3 nucleotides: TGTGCCAGCAGTTTTTACCCCCCGCGGGAGCTGTTTTTT.

This clone has just one count. The chain carries TRBV27 and TRBJ2-3, with D perhaps TRBD1 or TRBD2 (6 bases each). Trimming removed 0 bases from V and 1 base from J, with 11 bases in between. The CDR3 runs 16 residues. Germline lookup yields CDR1 MNHEY and CDR2 SMNVEV (reference sequence). The CDR3 bases are TGTGCCAGCAGTTTATCGGGGGGCTGGGGCACAGATACGCAGTATTTT. This translates into CASSLSGGWGTDTQYF.

This chain joins TRBV29-1 and TRBJ2-3; 8 nucleotides align to TRBD1. Looked up from germline, CDR1 is SQVTM and CDR2 is ANQGSEA. The CDR3 is 13 residues long. V was clipped by 7 bases and J by 6 bases; unmatched bases: 9. Here the CDR3 reads CSGGQGVGDTQYF. The CDR3 DNA follows: TGCAGCGGAGGACAGGGAGTTGGCGATACGCAGTATTTT.

The rearrangement links TRBV10-3 to TRBJ1-6; unclear D gene. The germline V gene encodes CDR1 ENHRY and CDR2 SYGVKD. The CDR3 has 13 amino acids. V was cut by 3 bases and J by 7 bases, with 7 bases left in between. The CDR3 region has the DNA TGTGCCATCAGTGACGATTTGAATTCACCCCTCCACTTT. Its protein is CAISDDLNSPLHF.

This clone was observed once. V is TRBV27 and J is TRBJ2-7; 8 positions agree with TRBD1. This CDR3 has 14 residues. The germline gives CDR1 MNHEY, CDR2 SMNVEV (reference sequence). Trimming took 6 bases from V and 5 from J; bases not matched to a gene: 9. This CDR3 is CASSFGLQGDEQYF. CDR3 DNA: TGTGCCAGCAGCTTTGGGTTACAGGGGGACGAGCAGTACTTC.

This chain connects TRBV7-2 to TRBJ2-7; 10 bases map to TRBD1. Per the germline V gene, CDR1 is SGHTA and CDR2 is FQGNSA. The V gene end was trimmed by 3 bases and the J gene end by 3 bases; junction bases not matched to a gene: 2. The CDR3 is 14 residues long. In nucleotides, the CDR3 is TGTGCCAGCAGCTTTGGGACAGGGGTCTACGAGCAGTACTTC. Translating it yields CASSFGTGVYEQYF. Together with reference TRBV7-2 and TRBJ2-7, the CDR3 gives the full variable domain: GAGVSQSPSNKVTEKGKDVELRCDPISGHTALYWYRQSLGQGLEFLIYFQGNSAPDKSGLPSDRFSAERTGGSVSTLTIQRTQQEDSAVYLCASSFGTGVYEQYFGPGTRLTVT.

This chain links TRBV5-5 with TRBJ2-5, with D possibly being TRBD2 (6 bases). The CDR3 is 15 residues long. In germline, CDR1 is SGHKS, CDR2 YYEKEE (reference sequence). V was shortened by 4 bases and J by 4 bases, with 17 bases between the two germline ends. CDR3 protein: CASSAPGGFGETQYF. CDR3 nucleotides: TGTGCCAGCAGCGCCCCCGGGGGTTTTGGAGAGACCCAGTACTTC.

The J gene is TRBJ1-1, the V gene TRBV7-7; unclear D gene. Germline CDR1 and CDR2: SSHAT and FNYEAQ (reference sequence). The CDR3 is made up of 13 amino acids. Trimming stripped 1 base from V and 0 bases from J, with 3 bases between. Here the CDR3 reads CASSLDLNTEAFF. The CDR3 coding sequence is TGTGCCAGCAGCTTAGACTTGAACACTGAAGCTTTCTTT.

The chain employs TRBV4-2 and TRBJ2-2; D gene ambiguous. The CDR3 sequence is 13 residues long. Germline CDR1 is LGHNA and CDR2 is YNFKEQ. Trimming took off 3 bases at V and 5 bases at J, with 7 bases between the two ends. The CDR3 DNA follows: TGTGCCAGCAGCCATGCCGGTACCGGGGAGCTGTTTTTT. Residues: CASSHAGTGELFF.

V usage is TRBV11-2 and J usage is TRBJ2-7, with D unclear. This CDR3 is 13 amino acids long. V shed 1 base and J shed 3 bases, with 7 bases lying between them. The germline V gene has CDR1 SGHAT and CDR2 FQNNGV. CDR3 sequence reads: CASSLGVVYEQYF. In DNA form, the CDR3 reads TGTGCCAGCAGCTTAGGGGTTGTCTACGAGCAGTACTTC.

This clone was detected once. The rearrangement links TRBV5-1 to TRBJ2-2; D gene uncertain. Germline lookup yields CDR1 SGHRS and CDR2 YFSETQ. The germline V and J ends were trimmed by 5 bases and 6 bases, with 5 bases remaining between them. The CDR3 has 11 amino acids. Here the CDR3 reads CASRESGELFF. DNA for the CDR3: TGCGCCAGCAGGGAGTCCGGGGAGCTGTTTTTT.

CDR3 protein: CAISQHSCRANVLTF. In DNA form, the CDR3 reads TGTGCCATCAGTCAACATAGCTGTCGGGCCAACGTCCTGACTTTC. The chain carries TRBV10-3 and TRBJ2-6; D unresolved. The CDR3 covers 15 residues. V was trimmed by 5 bases and J by 5 bases, leaving 13 bases between them. Germline values: CDR1 ENHRY, CDR2 SYGVKD.